Listed here is a single T cell receptor beta chain. Its antigen is not known. At one end, the junction sequence differs from germline, possibly due to a read error. This sample was included in a study of blood T cells in healthy people across ages. Study-level findings and limits: Any conclusive comparison of naive versus antigen-experienced cells was prevented by using unsorted PBMCs.

A second PCR, run for about 6 to 11 cycles, used a sample-barcoded 5' primer plus a J-beta primer mix. TCRdb itself ran the 5' RACE reads through MiXCR, one entry per CDR3 protein. The sample consists of 600,000 to 800,000 distinct CDR3 sequences, around a fifth of them appearing once. Germline V lookup: CDR1 SEHNR, CDR2 FQNEAQ (reference sequence). CDR3 size: 17 residues. The sequencing input was blood. The J gene is TRBJ2-2, the V gene TRBV7-9, with 7 bases lining up with TRBD2. The sequence was collected from a man between 65 and 80 years old in good health. The CDR3 sequence: CASRNAEREISTGEPFF. CDR3 in DNA: TGTGCCAGCAGAAACGCAGAGCGGGAAATTTCCACCGGGGAGCCGTTTTTT.